Described below is a single T cell receptor (beta chain) sequence and its context. The antigen is undetermined. This specimen comes from a study of CD8 T cells in ankylosing spondylitis. Study-wide findings and caveats: Significant enrichment of disease-linked clones was reported in matched ankylosing spondylitis synovial fluid. A TCR beta motif of 7 to 9 highly homologous variants seemed to mark ankylosing spondylitis blood.

MiXCR was run by TCRdb on the 5' RACE reads, yielding one entry per CDR3 protein. The data hold some 450,000 distinct CDR3 sequences, with approximately 17% observed a single time. The V and J ends lost 7 bases and 2 bases respectively, with 15 bases between them. This CDR3 is 13 amino acids long. Germline values: CDR1 SQVTM, CDR2 ANQGSEA. Sequenced material: blood, either unsorted or a sorted T cell fraction (not recorded which). The TCR was taken from a male donor with ankylosing spondylitis. The J gene is TRBJ2-7, the V gene TRBV29-1; possibly TRBD1 or TRBD2 for D (5 bases each). The CDR3 bases are TGCAGCGGGGTGGGGACGGCTACCTACGAGCAGTACTTC. Protein sequence: CSGVGTATYEQYF.